The source of this TCR beta chain is a study of T cell responses to AZD1222 COVID-19 vaccine. Germline lookup yields CDR1 KGHSH and CDR2 LQKENI. This CDR3 has 17 amino acids. V gave up 0 bases and J gave up 1 base, with 15 bases separating them. The table came from immunoSEQ multiplex PCR; TCRdb's copy has only in-frame clones and leaves some out. The sample consists of tens of thousands of clones, around nine tenths of them appearing once. The sequence derives from an adult who received the AZD1222 COVID-19 vaccine. The sample in question was peripheral blood, obtained 28 days after the second AZD1222 dose. The V call is TRBV18, the J call TRBJ1-1, with D perhaps TRBD1 (5 bases). CDR3 region: CASSPPMGGGGNTEAFF. The CDR3 DNA reads TGTGCCAGCTCACCACCGATGGGTGGTGGGGGGAACACTGAAGCTTTCTTT.